Detailed here is one TCR beta chain. The data stem from a study of blood T cell repertoires in COVID-19. Study-wide background: Sources were T cells, B-cell-depleted T cells, or PBMCs; the material itself was cDNA or gDNA.

Profiling relied on immunoSEQ multiplex PCR, and the TCRdb table lists in-frame clones only, not all of them. The sample yields 210,000 or so clones, about 84% seen once. Sequenced sample: PBMCs or T cells enriched from blood (not recorded which). The receptor's source is a man aged 25 to 45 with acute COVID-19.

CDR3: CAWSQANPNQPQHF. Here the CDR3 DNA reads TGTGCCTGGAGTCAAGCCAATCCCAATCAGCCCCAGCATTTT. The chain couples TRBV30 to TRBJ1-5, with D unresolved. The V gene lost 2 bases and the J gene lost 3 bases, with 11 bases spanning the gap. The CDR3 runs to 14 residues. Germline loops: CDR1 GTSNPN, CDR2 SVGIG (reference sequence).